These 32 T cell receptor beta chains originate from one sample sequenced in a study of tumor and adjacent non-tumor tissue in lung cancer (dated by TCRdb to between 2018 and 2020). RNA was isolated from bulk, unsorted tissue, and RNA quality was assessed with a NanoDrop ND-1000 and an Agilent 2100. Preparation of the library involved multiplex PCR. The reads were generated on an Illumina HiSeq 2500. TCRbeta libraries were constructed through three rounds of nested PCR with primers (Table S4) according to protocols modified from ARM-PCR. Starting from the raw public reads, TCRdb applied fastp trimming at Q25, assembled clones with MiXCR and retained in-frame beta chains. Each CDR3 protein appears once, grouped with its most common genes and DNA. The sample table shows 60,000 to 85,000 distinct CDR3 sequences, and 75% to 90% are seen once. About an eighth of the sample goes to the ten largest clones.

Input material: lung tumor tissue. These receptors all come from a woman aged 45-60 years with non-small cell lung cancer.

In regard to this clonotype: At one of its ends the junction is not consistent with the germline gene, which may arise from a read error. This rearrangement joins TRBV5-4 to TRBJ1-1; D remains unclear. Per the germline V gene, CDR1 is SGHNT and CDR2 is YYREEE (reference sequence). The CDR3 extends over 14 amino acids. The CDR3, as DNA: TGTGCCAGCAGCTTGGACAGCGAGAACACTGATGCTTTCTTT. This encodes CASSLDSENTDAFF.

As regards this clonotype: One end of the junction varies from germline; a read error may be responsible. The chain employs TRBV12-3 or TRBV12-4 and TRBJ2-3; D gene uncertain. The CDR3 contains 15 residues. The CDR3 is CASTIETLSTDTQYF. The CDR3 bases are TGTGCCAGCACTATAGAGACACTAAGCACAGATACTCAGTATTTT.

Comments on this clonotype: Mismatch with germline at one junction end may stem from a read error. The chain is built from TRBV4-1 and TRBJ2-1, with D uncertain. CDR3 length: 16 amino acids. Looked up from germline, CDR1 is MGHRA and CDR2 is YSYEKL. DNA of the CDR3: TGCACCAGCAGCCAAGATCAAATAGGGTTCCGCAATGAACAGTTCTTC. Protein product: CTSSQDQIGFRNEQFF.

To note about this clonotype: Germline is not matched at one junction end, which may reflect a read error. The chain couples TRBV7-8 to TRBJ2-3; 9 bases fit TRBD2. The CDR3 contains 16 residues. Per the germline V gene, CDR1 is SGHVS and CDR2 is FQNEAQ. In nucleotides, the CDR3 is TGTGCCAGCAGCGTAGGCATAGCGGGAGTTTTGGATATGCAGTATTTT. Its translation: CASSVGIAGVLDMQYF. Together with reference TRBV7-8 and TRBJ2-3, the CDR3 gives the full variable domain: GAGVSQSPRYKVAKRGQDVALRCDPISGHVSLFWYQQALGQGPEFLTYFQNEAQLDKSGLPSDRFFAERPEGSVSTLKIQRTQQEDSAVYLCASSVGIAGVLDMQYFGPGTRLTVL.

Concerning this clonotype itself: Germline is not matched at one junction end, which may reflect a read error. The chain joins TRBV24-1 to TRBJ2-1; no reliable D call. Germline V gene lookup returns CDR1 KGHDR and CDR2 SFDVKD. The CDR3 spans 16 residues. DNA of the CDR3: TGTGCCACCAGTAAGGCCAGGAGCAGATCCTACAGTGAGCAGCTCTTC. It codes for CATSKARSRSYSEQLF.

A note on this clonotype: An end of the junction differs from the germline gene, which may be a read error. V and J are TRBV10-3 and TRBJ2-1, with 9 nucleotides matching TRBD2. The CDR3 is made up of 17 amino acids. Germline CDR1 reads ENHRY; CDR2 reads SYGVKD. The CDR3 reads CAASLLAGRSSHNEQFF. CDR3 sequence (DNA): TGTGCCGCCTCACTGCTAGCGGGAAGGAGCTCCCACAATGAGCAGTTCTTC.

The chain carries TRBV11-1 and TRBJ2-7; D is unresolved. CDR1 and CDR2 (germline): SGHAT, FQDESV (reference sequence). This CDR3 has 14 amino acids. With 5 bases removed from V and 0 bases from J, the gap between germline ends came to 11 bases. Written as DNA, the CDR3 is TGTGCCAGCAGCCGCTGTGACACCTCCTACGAGCAGTACTTC. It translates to CASSRCDTSYEQYF.

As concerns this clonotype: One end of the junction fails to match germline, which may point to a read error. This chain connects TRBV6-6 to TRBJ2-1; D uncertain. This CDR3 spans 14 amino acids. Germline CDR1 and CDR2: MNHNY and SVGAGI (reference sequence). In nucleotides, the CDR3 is TGTGCCAGCAGTTACTCATGGCAGAAGAATGAGCAGTCCTTC. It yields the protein CASSYSWQKNEQSF.

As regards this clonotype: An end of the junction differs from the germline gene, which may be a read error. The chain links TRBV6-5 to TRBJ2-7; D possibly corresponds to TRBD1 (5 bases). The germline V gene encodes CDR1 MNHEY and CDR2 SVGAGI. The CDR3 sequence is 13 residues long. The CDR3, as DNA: TGTGCCAGCAGTTACCAGGGTCTCTACGAGCGGTACTTC. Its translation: CASSYQGLYERYF.

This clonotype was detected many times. The CDR3 spells CASSDFWEGDIQYF. The CDR3 bases are TGTGCCAGCAGTGATTTCTGGGAGGGAGACATTCAGTACTTC. The rearrangement uses TRBV6-1 and TRBJ2-4; TRBD2 agrees at 7 bases. Germline assignment: CDR1 MNHNS and CDR2 SASEGT. This CDR3 spans 14 amino acids. V dropped 3 bases and J dropped 8; count of bases not matched to a gene: 7.

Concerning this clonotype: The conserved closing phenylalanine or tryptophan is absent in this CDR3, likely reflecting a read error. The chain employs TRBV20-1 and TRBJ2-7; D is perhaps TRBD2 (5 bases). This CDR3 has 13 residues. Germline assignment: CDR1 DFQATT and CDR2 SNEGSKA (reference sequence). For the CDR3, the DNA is TGCAATGCTAGATCGGGGAGCTCCTACGAGCAGTACCTC. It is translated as CNARSGSSYEQYL.

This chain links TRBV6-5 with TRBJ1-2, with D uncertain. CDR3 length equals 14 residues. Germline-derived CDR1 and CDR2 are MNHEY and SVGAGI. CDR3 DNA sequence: TGTGTCACCCAGGACGGGCGCTCTAACTATGGCTACACCTTC. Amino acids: CVTQDGRSNYGYTF.

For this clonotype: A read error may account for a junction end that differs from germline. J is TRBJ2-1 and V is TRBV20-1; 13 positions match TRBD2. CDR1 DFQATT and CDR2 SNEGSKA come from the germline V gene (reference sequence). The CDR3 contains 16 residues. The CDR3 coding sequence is TGCAGTGATACCGGACTAGCGGGAGTAACCTACAATGAGCACTTCTTC. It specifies CSDTGLAGVTYNEHFF.

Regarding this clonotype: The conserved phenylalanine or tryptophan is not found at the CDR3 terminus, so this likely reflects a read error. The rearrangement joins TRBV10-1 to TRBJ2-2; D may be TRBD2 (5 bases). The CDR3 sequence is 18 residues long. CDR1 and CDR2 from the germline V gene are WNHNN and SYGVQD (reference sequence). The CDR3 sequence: CASSEFSSGSVDTGVLFL. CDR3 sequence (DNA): TGCGCCAGCAGTGAGTTCTCCAGCGGTAGCGTCGACACCGGGGTGCTGTTTTTA.

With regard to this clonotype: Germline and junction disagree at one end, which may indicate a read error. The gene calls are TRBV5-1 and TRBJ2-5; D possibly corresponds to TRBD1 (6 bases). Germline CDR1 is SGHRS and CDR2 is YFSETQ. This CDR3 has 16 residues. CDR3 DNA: TGCGCCAGCAGCTTGGCCATCAACAGGGAGATTGAGAGCCAGTACTTC. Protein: CASSLAINREIESQYF.

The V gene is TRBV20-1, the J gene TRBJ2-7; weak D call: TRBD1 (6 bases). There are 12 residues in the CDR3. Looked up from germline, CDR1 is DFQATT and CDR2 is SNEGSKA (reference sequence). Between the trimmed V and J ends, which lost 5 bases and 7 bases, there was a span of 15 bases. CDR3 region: CSASDRISEQYF. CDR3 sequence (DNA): TGCAGTGCTTCCGACAGGATCTCTGAGCAGTACTTC.

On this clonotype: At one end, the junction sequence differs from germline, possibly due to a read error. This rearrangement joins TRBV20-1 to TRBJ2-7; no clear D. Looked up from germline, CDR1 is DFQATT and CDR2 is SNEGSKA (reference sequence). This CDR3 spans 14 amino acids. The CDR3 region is CSARDQSYVYEQYF. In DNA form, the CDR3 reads TGCAGTGCTAGAGATCAGAGCTATGTGTACGAACAGTACTTC.

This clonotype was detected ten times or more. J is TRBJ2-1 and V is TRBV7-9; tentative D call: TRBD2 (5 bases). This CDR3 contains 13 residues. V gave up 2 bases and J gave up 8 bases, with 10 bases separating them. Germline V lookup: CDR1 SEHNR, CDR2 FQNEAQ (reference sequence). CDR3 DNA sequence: TGTGCCAGCAGCTTATCTAGCTTCTATGAGCAGTTCTTC. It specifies CASSLSSFYEQFF.

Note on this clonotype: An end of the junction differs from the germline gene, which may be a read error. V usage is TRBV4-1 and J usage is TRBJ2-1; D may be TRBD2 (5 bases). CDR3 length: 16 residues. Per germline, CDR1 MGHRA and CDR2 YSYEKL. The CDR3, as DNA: TGCGCCATCAGCCACGCTACGCCGACATGGAGGAGCGAGCAGTTCTTC. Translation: CAISHATPTWRSEQFF.

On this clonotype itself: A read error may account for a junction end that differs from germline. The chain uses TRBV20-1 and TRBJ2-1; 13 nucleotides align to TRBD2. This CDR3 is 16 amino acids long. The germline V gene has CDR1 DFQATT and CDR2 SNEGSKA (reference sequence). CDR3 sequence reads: CSDTGLAGVTYNGQFF. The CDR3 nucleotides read TGCAGTGATACCGGACTAGCGGGAGTAACCTACAATGGGCAGTTCTTC.

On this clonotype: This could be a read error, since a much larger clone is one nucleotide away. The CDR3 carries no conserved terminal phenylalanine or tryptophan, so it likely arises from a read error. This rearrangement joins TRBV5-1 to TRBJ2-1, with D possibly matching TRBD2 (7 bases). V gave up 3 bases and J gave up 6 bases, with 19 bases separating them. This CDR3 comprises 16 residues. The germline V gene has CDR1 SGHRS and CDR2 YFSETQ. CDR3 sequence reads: CASSSPGAGVINEQFS. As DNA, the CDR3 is TGCGCCAGCAGCTCCCCGGGGGCGGGAGTAATCAATGAGCAGTTCTCC.

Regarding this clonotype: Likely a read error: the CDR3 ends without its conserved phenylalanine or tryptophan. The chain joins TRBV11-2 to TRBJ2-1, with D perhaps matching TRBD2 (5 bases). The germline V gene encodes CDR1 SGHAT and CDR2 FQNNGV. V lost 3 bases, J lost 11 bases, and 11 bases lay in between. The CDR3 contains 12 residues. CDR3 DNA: TGTGCCAGCAGCTTGGGAGACGACCAGCAGTTCTTA. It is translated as CASSLGDDQQFL.

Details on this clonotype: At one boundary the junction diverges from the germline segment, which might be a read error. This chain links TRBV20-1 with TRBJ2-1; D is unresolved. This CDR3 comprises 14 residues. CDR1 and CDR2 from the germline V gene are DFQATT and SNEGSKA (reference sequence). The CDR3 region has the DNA TGCAGCGCTAGAGATTGGATAGACTACAATGAGCAGTTCTTC. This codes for CSARDWIDYNEQFF.

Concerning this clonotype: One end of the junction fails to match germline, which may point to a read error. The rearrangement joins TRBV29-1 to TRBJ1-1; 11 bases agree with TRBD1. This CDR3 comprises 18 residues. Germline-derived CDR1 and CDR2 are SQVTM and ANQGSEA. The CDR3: CSVERTGGLRTMNTEALF. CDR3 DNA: TGCAGCGTTGAACGGACAGGGGGCTTACGAACCATGAACACTGAAGCTCTCTTT. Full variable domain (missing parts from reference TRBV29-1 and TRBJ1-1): SAVISQKPSRDICQRGTSLTIQCQVDSQVTMMFWYRQQPGQSLTLIATANQGSEATYESGFVIDKFPISRPNLTFSTLTVSNMSPEDSSIYLCSVERTGGLRTMNTEALFGQGTRLTVV.

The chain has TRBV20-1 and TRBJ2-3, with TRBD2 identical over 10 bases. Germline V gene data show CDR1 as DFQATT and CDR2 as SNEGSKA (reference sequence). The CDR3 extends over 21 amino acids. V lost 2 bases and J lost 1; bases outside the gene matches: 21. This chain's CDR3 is CSARQPWFGSSGRWGTDTQYF. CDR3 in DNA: TGCAGTGCTAGACAACCCTGGTTCGGGAGTAGCGGGAGGTGGGGCACAGATACGCAGTATTTT.

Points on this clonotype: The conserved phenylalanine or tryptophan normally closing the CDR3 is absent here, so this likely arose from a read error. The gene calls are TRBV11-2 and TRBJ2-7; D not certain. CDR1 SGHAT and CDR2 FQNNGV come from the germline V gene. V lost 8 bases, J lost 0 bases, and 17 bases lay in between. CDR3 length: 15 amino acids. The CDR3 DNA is TGTGCCAGCTGTTTATCTCCGAGTCCCTCCTACGAGCAGTACTAC. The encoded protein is CASCLSPSPSYEQYY.

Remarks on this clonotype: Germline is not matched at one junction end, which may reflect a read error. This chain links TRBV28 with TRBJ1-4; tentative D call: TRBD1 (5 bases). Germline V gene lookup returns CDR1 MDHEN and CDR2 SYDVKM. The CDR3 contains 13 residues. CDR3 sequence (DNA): TGTGCCAGTATAGCCCAGCTGGGGGAAAAACCGTTTTTT. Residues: CASIAQLGEKPFF.

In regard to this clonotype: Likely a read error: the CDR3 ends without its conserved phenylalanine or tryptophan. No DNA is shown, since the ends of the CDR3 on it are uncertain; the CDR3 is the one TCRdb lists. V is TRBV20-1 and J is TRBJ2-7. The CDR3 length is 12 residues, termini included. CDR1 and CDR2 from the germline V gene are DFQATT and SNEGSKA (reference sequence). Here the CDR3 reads CSSSGEGYEHYL.

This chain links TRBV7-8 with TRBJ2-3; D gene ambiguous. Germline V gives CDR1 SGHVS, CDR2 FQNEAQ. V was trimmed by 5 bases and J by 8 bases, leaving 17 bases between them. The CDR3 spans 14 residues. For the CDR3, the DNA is TGTGCCAGCAGCCCCCGACGTAGTCGTGGTACGCAGTATTTT. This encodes CASSPRRSRGTQYF.

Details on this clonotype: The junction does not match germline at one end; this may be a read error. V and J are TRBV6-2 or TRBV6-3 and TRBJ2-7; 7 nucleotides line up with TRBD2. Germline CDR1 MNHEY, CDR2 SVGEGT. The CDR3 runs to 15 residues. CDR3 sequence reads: CASSYRAGLAYEQYF. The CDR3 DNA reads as TGTGCCAGCAGTTACAGAGCGGGGCTTGCCTACGAGCAGTATTTC.

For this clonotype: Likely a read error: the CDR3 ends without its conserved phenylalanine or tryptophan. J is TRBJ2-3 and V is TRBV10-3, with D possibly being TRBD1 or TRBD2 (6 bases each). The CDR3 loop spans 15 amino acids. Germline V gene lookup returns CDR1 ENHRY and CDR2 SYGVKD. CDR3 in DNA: TGTGCCATCAGTGAGGGGACAACTAGCATAGATACGCAGTATTAT. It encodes CAISEGTTSIDTQYY.

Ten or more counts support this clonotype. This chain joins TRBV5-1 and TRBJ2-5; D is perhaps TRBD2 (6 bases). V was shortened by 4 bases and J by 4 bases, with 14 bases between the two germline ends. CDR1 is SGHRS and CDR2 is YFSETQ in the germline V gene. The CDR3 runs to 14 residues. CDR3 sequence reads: CASSIGTVGETQYF. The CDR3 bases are TGCGCCAGCAGCATTGGGACTGTTGGAGAGACCCAGTACTTC.